The following is a TCR beta chain sequence with its context. Original methodology: Reference gene primer amplification in the assay estimated nucleated cell counts. TCRdb's copy holds only in-frame clones and misses some; the assay was immunoSEQ multiplex PCR. V, J and clone size reflect that table, while D and trimming were determined from the DNA. The data contain fewer than 350,000 clones, more than 70% of them seen just once; the ten biggest clones take up 1.5% to 2%. Seattle-derived patients entered the study during active infection and were followed longitudinally. The V gene end was trimmed by 0 bases and the J gene end by 4 bases; junction bases not matched to a gene: 9. The CDR3 is 16 amino acids. Germline assignment: CDR1 SGHTA and CDR2 FQGTGA. The data were obtained in a study of blood T cell repertoires in COVID-19. Background on the study: Whether acute or convalescent, the COVID-19 samples came from the United States, Italy and Spain.

The source of this sequence is a woman aged 25 to 39 with COVID-19, enrolled during active disease. This chain uses TRBV7-3 with TRBJ2-7; the match to TRBD1 covers 7 bases. The material sequenced was peripheral blood. CDR3 DNA sequence: TGTGCCAGCAGCTTAACCCCCCTGACAGGGCCGTACGAGCAGTACTTC. Protein: CASSLTPLTGPYEQYF.